This T cell receptor beta chain came from a study of blood T cells in healthy people across ages. Study at large: About one barcoded beta molecule was captured per two T cells (by template switching).

Every sample yielded at least 6 million isolated PBMCs. Next came a second PCR, run for roughly 6 to 11 cycles, which used a sample-barcoded 5' primer along with a J-beta primer mix. TCRdb ran MiXCR on the 5' RACE reads and lists one entry per CDR3 protein. This sample carries around 1.5 million distinct CDR3 sequences, about 40% of them seen once, and the ten largest clones take roughly 7.9%. As concerns this clonotype: Its antigen is as yet unknown.

Trimming pared 5 bases from V and 11 bases from J, leaving 27 bases between. This CDR3 region has 16 residues. The germline V gene encodes CDR1 MDHEN and CDR2 SYDVKM. Whole-study results and caveats: Across the age range, TCR beta diversity per million T cells fell in a roughly linear way. Long-lived donors carried more naive CD4+ cells and greater diversity than aged donors.

This clonotype was obtained from a woman between 18 and 29 years old in good health. This chain uses TRBV28 with TRBJ2-5; either TRBD1 or TRBD2 may fit D (6 bases each). Material for sequencing was blood. The CDR3 DNA follows: TGTGCCAGCAGTACCTCGTGGGGGGCCGACTACAATGAGCAGTACTTC. The encoded protein is CASSTSWGADYNEQYF.